This T cell receptor (beta chain) came from a study of lymphopenia after photon versus proton radiotherapy. Regarding this clone: The antigen is undetermined. Other DNA sequences in this sample translate to the same CDR3.

Study conclusions and caveats: Only patients who died were analyzed for survival; proton advantage is unproven. A bigger post-nadir fall in TCR diversity correlated inversely with survival time in deceased patients.

Trimming removed 6 bases from V and 5 bases from J, with 7 bases in between. CDR3 length: 11 amino acids. Germline V lookup: CDR1 KGHSH, CDR2 LQKENI. Profiled with immunoSEQ multiplex PCR; TCRdb holds only in-frame clones, not every one. The repertoire holds approximately 12,000 clones, with 88% as singletons. The J gene is TRBJ2-5, the V gene TRBV18; D gene unclear. This receptor was obtained from a man aged 55 to 70 with pancreatic cancer. The specimen was peripheral blood, collected from a patient treated with photon-based radiotherapy. This CDR3 is CASSPQETQYF. DNA of the CDR3: TGTGCCAGCTCCCCCCAGGAGACCCAGTACTTC.